The table lists the clone carrying this T cell receptor beta chain with many counts. TCR beta CDR3 regions were amplified from RNA. With the HTBI primer set, the TCR CDR3 went through a first round of RT-PCR. MiXCR, run by TCRdb on the multiplex PCR reads, gives a single entry per CDR3 protein. This repertoire shows almost 600,000 distinct CDR3 sequences, about half found once; its top ten account for 7.5% to 8.5%. The data were taken from a study of T cells in Graves' hyperthyroidism and ophthalmopathy. CDR1 is MNHNS and CDR2 is SASEGT in the germline V gene. The CDR3 runs to 13 residues. V gave up 3 bases and J gave up 8 bases, with 13 bases separating them.

The sequence came from a woman aged 18-29 years with Graves' hyperthyroidism. This chain joins TRBV6-1 and TRBJ1-2, with D perhaps matching TRBD1 (5 bases). The sample comprised peripheral blood or thyroid tissue (not recorded which). The CDR3: CASSEGRSAGYTF. The CDR3 DNA follows: TGTGCCAGCAGTGAGGGACGGTCGGCAGGCTACACCTTC.